The 5 T cell receptor beta chains given below trace back to one sample, sequenced in a study of cytomegalovirus exposure and HLA in healthy donors. The PCR ran on 60 Vbeta and 13 Jbeta primers. Clones were sequenced by immunoSEQ multiplex PCR, and TCRdb holds only the in-frame ones, with some missing. The table includes about 91,000 clones, 86% detected once. Sequenced: PBMCs. These TCRs come from a man between 25 and 39 years old in good health and CMV-seropositive.

In its sample, this clone was seen a few times. The CDR3 DNA follows: TGCGCCAGCACCCGGACAGGGATGTGGACTAGCGGCACCTACGAGCAGTACTTC. This sequence encodes CASTRTGMWTSGTYEQYF. V usage is TRBV5-1 and J usage is TRBJ2-7; 10 positions agree with TRBD2. The ends lost 6 bases at V and 2 bases at J; junction bases unmatched: 17. The CDR3 has 18 residues. The germline CDR1 and CDR2 sequences are SGHRS and YFSETQ.

The chain is built from TRBV28 and TRBJ2-7; 10 nucleotides match TRBD1. The CDR3 runs to 15 residues. The germline CDR1 and CDR2 sequences are MDHEN and SYDVKM. Trimming cost V 5 bases and J 3 bases; bases outside gene matches: 7. The CDR3 sequence: CASSRTGGDYYEQYF. DNA of the CDR3: TGTGCCAGCAGTAGGACAGGGGGGGACTACTACGAGCAGTACTTC.

This clone was counted between two and nine times. This chain connects TRBV5-6 to TRBJ2-1; 13 bases line up with TRBD2. Germline V gene lookup returns CDR1 SGHDT and CDR2 YYEEEE. The CDR3 is 17 amino acids. J was trimmed by 3 bases and V by 0 bases; bases with no gene match: 3. In DNA, the CDR3 is TGTGCCAGCAGCTTGGGGGGGACTAGCGGGATCTACAATGAGCAGTTCTTC. This sequence encodes CASSLGGTSGIYNEQFF. The full variable domain, its missing parts supplied by reference TRBV5-6 and TRBJ2-1, is DAGVTQSPTHLIKTRGQQVTLRCSPKSGHDTVSWYQQALGQGPQFIFQYYEEEERQRGNFPDRFSGHQFPNYSSELNVNALLLGDSALYLCASSLGGTSGIYNEQFFGPGTRLTVL.

The sample holds one count of this clone. The J gene is TRBJ2-5, the V gene TRBV9, with 9 nucleotides matching TRBD1. After removal of 2 bases from V and 5 bases from J, the junction contained 7 bases not matched to a gene. In germline, CDR1 is SGDLS, CDR2 YYNGEE. CDR3 length equals 15 residues. The CDR3: CASSVSGTGRETQYF. The DNA of the CDR3 is TGTGCCAGCAGCGTGAGCGGGACAGGGCGGGAGACCCAGTACTTC.

The chain carries TRBV28 and TRBJ1-5; a possible D gene is TRBD1 (6 bases). Trimming cost V 3 bases and J 1 base, with 10 bases left between them. CDR1 and CDR2 from the germline V gene are MDHEN and SYDVKM. The length of the CDR3 is 15 residues. This CDR3 is CASSLWTASNQPQHF. The CDR3, as DNA: TGTGCCAGCAGTTTGTGGACAGCAAGCAATCAGCCCCAGCATTTT.